The 25 T cell receptor beta chains below were found in one sample sequenced in a study of shared clonotypes between healthy human individuals. Naive CD8 populations comprised CD45RO-negative cells positively selected for CCR7, excluding terminally differentiated effector memory CD45RA+ cells. Data came from immunoSEQ multiplex PCR; TCRdb stores just in-frame clones and leaves some out. The sample gives around 1.9 million clones, 85% to 95% of which show up once; around 1.8% is in the top ten. The specimen was naive CD8+ T cells from PBMCs. These receptors originate from a young man in good health. Some clones in this sample may be carry-over from other donors' samples.

The genes are TRBV27 and TRBJ2-7, with D tentatively TRBD2 (6 bases). Germline CDR1 MNHEY, CDR2 SMNVEV (reference sequence). The ends were cut back, 6 bases at V and 3 bases at J, with 12 bases in the middle. The CDR3 spans 13 residues. CDR3 nucleotides: TGTGCCAGCAGCCCTAGCGCCAACTACGAGCAGTACTTC. Protein: CASSPSANYEQYF.

The J gene is TRBJ2-7, the V gene TRBV28; no reliable D call. Trimming cost V 5 bases and J 3 bases, with 14 bases left between them. CDR1 MDHEN and CDR2 SYDVKM come from the germline V gene. CDR3 size: 14 residues. CDR3 sequence (DNA): TGTGCCAGCAGTCCAGAGGATGAGCTCTACGAGCAGTACTTC. Translating it yields CASSPEDELYEQYF.

In this sample, this clone turned up once. Other DNA sequences in the same sample also yield this CDR3. V gene TRBV27 combines with J gene TRBJ2-1, with TRBD2 identical over 11 bases. This CDR3 comprises 15 residues. Germline lookup yields CDR1 MNHEY and CDR2 SMNVEV (reference sequence). Germline trimming cut 4 bases from V and 3 bases from J; bases unmatched to any gene: 2. CDR3 loop: CASSYGLAGYNEQFF. DNA for the CDR3: TGTGCCAGCAGTTATGGACTAGCGGGCTACAATGAGCAGTTCTTC.

Written as DNA, the CDR3 is TGTGCCAGTAGCAGACCCTGGCCCAACACCGGGGAGCTGTTTTTT. Amino acids: CASSRPWPNTGELFF. The chain employs TRBV19 and TRBJ2-2, with D hard to call. Germline lookup yields CDR1 LNHDA and CDR2 SQIVND (reference sequence). Between the trimmed V and J ends, which lost 6 bases and 2 bases, there was a span of 13 bases. The CDR3 has 15 amino acids.

The chain is built from TRBV27 and TRBJ2-5; D might be TRBD2 (7 bases). The CDR3 covers 15 residues. Between the trimmed V and J ends, which lost 5 bases and 5 bases, there was a span of 18 bases. Germline lookup yields CDR1 MNHEY and CDR2 SMNVEV (reference sequence). The DNA for the CDR3 is TGTGCCAGCAGTCCGGGGGGCGCCCATTATGAGACCCAGTACTTC. Its translation is CASSPGGAHYETQYF.

The chain carries TRBV27 and TRBJ2-7, with 9 bases identical to TRBD1. The CDR3 contains 16 residues. Germline CDR1 reads MNHEY; CDR2 reads SMNVEV (reference sequence). V lost 5 bases to trimming and J lost 3 bases; unmatched junction nucleotides: 11. In DNA form, the CDR3 reads TGTGCCAGCAGTCCAGGGCCGGGACAGGGACACTACGAGCAGTACTTC. Translating it yields CASSPGPGQGHYEQYF.

The DNA for the CDR3 is TGTGCCAGCAGTGAGGTCGCGGAAGGTGGACCTGGCTACACCTTC. Translating gives CASSEVAEGGPGYTF. The chain uses TRBV6-1 and TRBJ1-2; D not resolved. Germline V gene sequence: CDR1 MNHNS, CDR2 SASEGT. The CDR3 totals 15 residues. V was pared by 3 bases and J by 7 bases, with 18 bases between.

The rearrangement uses TRBV5-6 and TRBJ2-5, with D perhaps TRBD1 (6 bases). The J call is in doubt because the DNA end fits TRBJ2-7 better. This CDR3 contains 15 residues. Germline V gene data show CDR1 as SGHDT and CDR2 as YYEEEE. CDR3 protein: CASSLEQGEFHEQYF. CDR3 DNA sequence: TGTGCCAGCAGCTTGGAACAGGGCGAGTTTCACGAGCAGTACTTC.

The chain employs TRBV7-9 and TRBJ2-5; 7 bases are a match to TRBD1. Germline values: CDR1 SEHNR, CDR2 FQNEAQ (reference sequence). With 2 bases clipped from V and 5 bases from J, the junction kept 8 bases outside the gene matches. The CDR3 loop spans 15 amino acids. The CDR3 loop is CASSLRTGVMETQYF. The CDR3 region has the DNA TGTGCCAGCAGCTTACGTACAGGGGTGATGGAGACCCAGTACTTC.

This clone has just one count. The rearrangement uses TRBV28 and TRBJ2-7, with a weak D call TRBD1 (6 bases). Trimming took 3 bases from V and 4 from J, leaving 13 bases between them. The CDR3 is 14 residues long. Per germline, CDR1 MDHEN and CDR2 SYDVKM. The DNA for the CDR3 is TGTGCCAGCAGTTTTTCACCACAGGGTTACGAGCAGTACTTC. Translation: CASSFSPQGYEQYF. The full variable domain, completed using reference TRBV28 and TRBJ2-7, is DVKVTQSSRYLVKRTGEKVFLECVQDMDHENMFWYRQDPGLGLRLIYFSYDVKMKEKGDIPEGYSVSREKKERFSLILESASTNQTSMYLCASSFSPQGYEQYFGPGTRLTVT.

The chain carries TRBV7-9 and TRBJ2-1, with 8 positions matching TRBD1. There are 15 residues in the CDR3. Germline CDR1 reads SEHNR; CDR2 reads FQNEAQ (reference sequence). The junction had 10 bases not matched to a gene; V was cut back by 4 bases and J by 8 bases. The CDR3 DNA sequence: TGTGCCAGCAGCTCGCTCGGACAGGGTTGGGATGAGCAGTTCTTC. Translated: CASSSLGQGWDEQFF.

The rearrangement joins TRBV6-1 to TRBJ2-1, with D perhaps TRBD2 (6 bases). Germline CDR1 is MNHNS and CDR2 is SASEGT. The length of the CDR3 is 15 residues. With 6 bases removed from V and 5 bases from J, the gap between germline ends came to 17 bases. The CDR3 protein is CASSVSGGPNNEQFF. The CDR3 bases are TGTGCCAGCAGCGTCTCCGGAGGGCCGAACAATGAGCAGTTCTTC.

The J gene is TRBJ2-2, the V gene TRBV28, with TRBD2 identical over 7 bases. The trim removed 3 bases at V and 6 bases at J, leaving 1 base unmatched. This CDR3 spans 13 amino acids. Germline lookup yields CDR1 MDHEN and CDR2 SYDVKM. Written as DNA, the CDR3 is TGTGCCAGCAGTTTTCGGGGGGCCGGGGAGCTGTTTTTT. Protein sequence: CASSFRGAGELFF.

The gene calls are TRBV2 and TRBJ1-5, with 7 bases fitting TRBD1. The CDR3 runs 15 residues. In germline, CDR1 is SNHLY, CDR2 FYNNEI. Trimming removed 4 bases from V and 4 bases from J; junction bases left unmatched: 7. This chain's CDR3 is CASSVVGTVNQPQHF. The CDR3 nucleotides are TGTGCCAGCAGTGTCGTCGGGACAGTTAATCAGCCCCAGCATTTT. Together with reference TRBV2 and TRBJ1-5, the CDR3 gives the full variable domain: EPEVTQTPSHQVTQMGQEVILRCVPISNHLYFYWYRQILGQKVEFLVSFYNNEISEKSEIFDDQFSVERPDGSNFTLKIRSTKLEDSAMYFCASSVVGTVNQPQHFGDGTRLSIL.

The CDR3 loop reads CASSQEIAGGEQFF. CDR3 DNA: TGCGCCAGCAGCCAAGAAATCGCAGGAGGTGAGCAGTTCTTC. The chain joins TRBV4-1 to TRBJ2-1, with a tentative D call TRBD2 (5 bases). The V and J ends lost 0 bases and 9 bases respectively, with 12 bases between them. This CDR3 contains 14 residues. Germline V CDR1 and CDR2: MGHRA, YSYEKL.

This sequence joins TRBV28 and TRBJ2-3, with TRBD2 identical over 10 bases. V dropped 3 bases and J dropped 2; count of bases not matched to a gene: 2. The CDR3 is 15 residues long. Germline-derived CDR1 and CDR2 are MDHEN and SYDVKM. For the CDR3, the DNA is TGTGCCAGCAGTTTTGGACTAGCGGACACAGATACGCAGTATTTT. It is translated as CASSFGLADTDTQYF.

The V and J genes are TRBV5-1 and TRBJ2-7; TRBD1 matches 11 bases. V dropped 2 bases and J dropped 3; count of bases not matched to a gene: 13. CDR3 length: 18 residues. The V gene's germline CDR1 is SGHRS and CDR2 YFSETQ. As DNA, the CDR3 is TGCGCCAGCAGCTTACACCGATTGCCGGGACAGGGGGACTACGAGCAGTACTTC. This gives the protein CASSLHRLPGQGDYEQYF.

J is TRBJ2-5 and V is TRBV29-1, with D maybe TRBD2 (5 bases). V lost 4 bases to trimming and J lost 4 bases, with 16 bases between them. Germline CDR1 and CDR2: SQVTM and ANQGSEA. This CDR3 is built from 14 residues. CDR3 coding DNA: TGCAGCGTTGCGGAGGACGCCGAAAGAGAGACCCAGTACTTC. Translation: CSVAEDAERETQYF.

The V gene is TRBV28, the J gene TRBJ2-2, with D hard to call. The germline gives CDR1 MDHEN, CDR2 SYDVKM. This CDR3 has 17 residues. Trimming cost V 1 base and J 0 bases, with 12 bases left between them. For the CDR3, the DNA is TGTGCCAGCAGTTTATCGGTTGGTTACGCGAACACCGGGGAGCTGTTTTTT. Translated, it gives CASSLSVGYANTGELFF.

The chain couples TRBV19 to TRBJ2-7, with TRBD1 identical over 7 bases. The junction had 9 bases not matched to a gene; V was cut back by 2 bases and J by 5 bases. Germline V gene sequence: CDR1 LNHDA, CDR2 SQIVND (reference sequence). CDR3 length equals 15 residues. The CDR3 DNA follows: TGTGCCAGTAGTATAAGAGACAGGGAAGTGGACGAGCAGTACTTC. Translated: CASSIRDREVDEQYF.

This clone was found a few times. This chain joins TRBV9 and TRBJ1-5; D gene ambiguous. V shed 0 bases and J shed 7 bases, with 8 bases lying between them. The CDR3 covers 13 residues. Per germline, CDR1 SGDLS and CDR2 YYNGEE. The CDR3 region is CASSVVPGQPQHF. The CDR3 nucleotides are TGTGCCAGCAGCGTAGTGCCGGGCCAGCCCCAGCATTTT.

For this clone: Other DNA sequences in this sample translate to the same CDR3. This chain connects TRBV19 to TRBJ1-1; D uncertain. The CDR3 totals 12 residues. Trimming left V 6 bases short and J 1 base short, with 6 bases between. CDR1 is LNHDA and CDR2 is SQIVND in the germline V gene (reference sequence). The CDR3 sequence is CASRVRNTEAFF. CDR3 nucleotides: TGTGCCAGTAGGGTGAGGAACACTGAAGCTTTCTTT.

The chain employs TRBV6-1 and TRBJ1-1; the D gene is possibly TRBD1 (5 bases). The V end lost 4 bases, the J end lost 0 bases, and 9 bases lay between the germline ends. Germline V CDR1 and CDR2: MNHNS, SASEGT. The CDR3 covers 14 residues. CDR3 in amino acids: CASSVGLMNTEAFF. CDR3 sequence (DNA): TGTGCCAGCAGTGTGGGACTGATGAACACTGAAGCTTTCTTT.

This clone was observed a single time. This chain uses TRBV18 with TRBJ1-1; no reliable D call. Germline CDR1 KGHSH, CDR2 LQKENI. This CDR3 is built from 14 residues. Trimming left V 0 bases short and J 6 bases short, with 11 bases between. CDR3 DNA sequence: TGTGCCAGCTCACCACCCCAAAGACGGGCTGAAGCTTTCTTT. Translating it yields CASSPPQRRAEAFF. The complete variable domain, with remaining parts taken from reference TRBV18 and TRBJ1-1, reads NAGVMQNPRHLVRRRGQEARLRCSPMKGHSHVYWYRQLPEEGLKFMVYLQKENIIDESGMPKERFSAEFPKEGPSILRIQQVVRGDSAAYFCASSPPQRRAEAFFGQGTRLTVV.

V is TRBV30 and J is TRBJ2-7; 8 bases fit TRBD1. The CDR3 is 13 amino acids. The V and J ends lost 6 bases and 4 bases, in that order; junction bases with no gene match: 8. Germline V gene data show CDR1 as GTSNPN and CDR2 as SVGIG (reference sequence). CDR3 sequence: CACRGQGQYEQYF. Written as DNA, the CDR3 is TGTGCCTGCCGTGGACAGGGCCAGTACGAGCAGTACTTC.